This TCR beta chain originates from a study of cytomegalovirus exposure and HLA in healthy donors. This PCR relied on a set of 60 Vbeta primers and 13 Jbeta primers. Sequencing was performed with immunoSEQ multiplex PCR; in TCRdb, only in-frame clones are kept and a portion is missing. The repertoire includes about 110,000 clones, around 80% of them detected once, and 3% to 3.5% sits in the top ten. Findings and limits, study-wide: Through in vitro validation, a few CMV-associated chains were shown to be specific for CMV antigens. An analysis done earlier found most TCR beta V segments productive about 87% or about 30% of the time.

In regard to this clone: Its antigen remains unidentified.

Looked up from germline, CDR1 is DFQATT and CDR2 is SNEGSKA (reference sequence). V was pared by 2 bases and J by 4 bases, with 4 bases between. The CDR3 totals 11 residues. The chain couples TRBV20-1 to TRBJ2-3; no clear D gene. This clonotype was obtained from a woman in her 40s in good health and CMV-seronegative. The sequenced sample consisted of PBMCs. The CDR3 DNA sequence: TGCAGTGCTAGACGGGCAGATACGCAGTATTTT. This gives the protein CSARRADTQYF.